This T cell receptor (beta chain) was obtained from a study of response to subunit inactivated influenza vaccine. Study-wide points: The authors suggested that few new T cells are recruited per seasonal influenza vaccination.

This clonotype came up a few times. Its antigen remains unidentified. Each CDR3 protein is one row after TCRdb ran MiXCR on the RT-PCR reads. The sample carries some 300,000 distinct CDR3 sequences, over 20% recorded once. This specimen was PBMCs from blood, taken about 19 months after vaccination. This receptor was identified in a man aged 50-75 years who received an inactivated influenza vaccine.

Here the CDR3 reads CSAMDSNLKNIQYF. The DNA of the CDR3 is TGCAGTGCCATGGACAGTAATCTCAAAAACATTCAGTACTTC. This sequence joins TRBV20-1 and TRBJ2-4, with D possibly being TRBD1 (6 bases). Germline loops: CDR1 DFQATT, CDR2 SNEGSKA (reference sequence). This CDR3 comprises 14 residues. The V end was cut by 6 bases, the J end by 3 bases, with 15 bases between.